These T cell receptor beta chains were read from a single sample in a study of T cells after posttransplantation cyclophosphamide. TCRdb keeps only in-frame clones here, not all; method: immunoSEQ multiplex PCR. The repertoire consists of about 15,000 clones, with about 90% occurring once and the leading ten covering 0.5% to 0.55%. The specimen was CD4+ T cells sorted from blood, collected after allogeneic stem cell transplant with posttransplant cyclophosphamide. All receptors come from a male patient between 55 and 70 years old who received an allogeneic stem cell transplant from a related donor and was CMV-positive. The graft donor may be the source of some T cells. The CDR3 runs from the conserved cysteine through the conserved F or W. The D gene is left open where the match is weak. Only some rows state a clone size, as once, few, many or a class for expanded clones.

abundance,j_gene,v_gene,d_gene,CDR3aa,CDR3nt
-,TRBJ2-7,TRBV5-1,TRBD2,CASSLAASGGAREQYF,TGCGCCAGCAGCTTGGCCGCGAGCGGGGGGGCGCGGGAGCAGTACTTC
-,TRBJ2-4,TRBV28,TRBD1,CASSSRGYGNIQYF,TGTGCCAGCAGTTCCAGGGGGTATGGAAACATTCAGTACTTC
-,TRBJ1-2,TRBV2,TRBD1,CASSSTGVGYGYTF,TGTGCCAGCAGCTCGACAGGGGTAGGCTATGGCTACACCTTC
-,TRBJ1-2,TRBV2,-,CATISPRQVWNYGYTF,TGTGCCACCATCAGTCCGAGACAGGTCTGGAACTATGGCTACACCTTC
-,TRBJ1-2,TRBV11-1,TRBD1,CASQDRGAYGYTF,TGTGCCAGCCAGGACAGGGGAGCCTATGGCTACACCTTC
-,TRBJ2-5,TRBV4-3,-,CASSQVESMQTQETQYF,TGCGCCAGCAGCCAAGTGGAATCCATGCAGACTCAAGAGACCCAGTACTTC
-,TRBJ1-2,TRBV15,-,CATSRPPGGGGYTF,TGTGCCACCAGCAGACCCCCGGGGGGTGGGGGCTACACCTTC
-,TRBJ1-6,TRBV4-2,-,CASSLDPDMGNSPLHF,TGTGCCAGCAGCCTCGACCCCGATATGGGCAATTCACCCCTCCACTTT
-,TRBJ2-7,TRBV11-2,-,CASSPGYEQYF,TGTGCCAGCAGCCCAGGGTACGAGCAGTACTTC
once,TRBJ2-3,TRBV5-1,TRBD1,CASSSQGAPGDTQYF,TGCGCCAGCAGCTCACAGGGGGCGCCCGGAGATACGCAGTATTTT
-,TRBJ2-6,TRBV5-4,TRBD2,CASSPGLAGASGANVLTF,TGTGCCAGCAGCCCCGGACTAGCGGGGGCGTCTGGGGCCAACGTCCTGACTTTC
-,TRBJ1-6,TRBV4-3,-,CASSQVRVNSPLHF,TGCGCCAGCAGCCAAGTACGGGTTAATTCACCCCTCCACTTT
-,TRBJ2-3,TRBV7-9,TRBD2,CASSLARITSGGRGTQYF,TGTGCCAGCAGCTTAGCGCGGATTACTAGCGGGGGTCGGGGGACGCAGTATTTT
few,TRBJ2-5,TRBV6-1,-,CASSGGSLIETQYF,TGTGCCAGCAGTGGGGGCAGTCTCATAGAGACCCAGTACTTC
-,TRBJ1-2,TRBV7-3,TRBD1,CASSVDRVGLSGYTF,TGTGCCAGCAGCGTCGACAGGGTTGGCCTTTCGGGCTACACCTTC
-,TRBJ1-1,TRBV10-3,TRBD1,CAIRTGQNTEAFF,TGTGCCATCCGGACAGGGCAGAACACTGAAGCTTTCTTT
-,TRBJ1-4,TRBV28,TRBD1,CASSQGQAGEKLFF,TGTGCCAGCAGCCAGGGACAGGCAGGGGAAAAACTGTTTTTT
once,TRBJ2-7,TRBV12-2,-,CASRPDRDYEQYF,TGTGCAAGTCGACCGGACAGGGACTACGAGCAGTACTTC
-,TRBJ2-3,TRBV2,TRBD1,CASRMGQTSTDTQYF,TGTGCCAGCAGGATGGGACAGACCTCCACAGATACGCAGTATTTT
-,TRBJ2-1,TRBV7-3,-,CASSRGGQTYNEQFF,TGTGCCAGCAGCCGTGGTGGACAGACTTACAATGAGCAGTTCTTC
-,TRBJ2-7,TRBV19,TRBD1,CASKGQGVREQYF,TGTGCCAGTAAGGGACAGGGGGTTAGGGAGCAGTACTTC
-,TRBJ2-3,TRBV6-1,TRBD1,CASSPTGGADTQYF,TGTGCCAGCAGTCCCACAGGGGGCGCGGATACGCAGTATTTT
-,TRBJ2-7,TRBV7-8,-,CASNIGVGAYEQYF,TGTGCCAGCAACATAGGTGTGGGAGCCTACGAGCAGTACTTC
-,TRBJ1-6,TRBV5-4,-,CASSLDAGLYNSPLHF,TGTGCCAGCAGCTTGGACGCGGGGCTATATAATTCACCCCTCCACTTT
once,TRBJ2-5,TRBV19,-,CASKIPGAETQYF,TGTGCCAGTAAGATTCCAGGGGCCGAGACCCAGTACTTC
-,TRBJ1-2,TRBV28,TRBD1,CASEYRGAYGYTF,TGTGCCAGCGAATACAGGGGGGCCTATGGCTACACCTTC
-,TRBJ2-3,TRBV4-2,TRBD2,CASTPLGLAGEDTQYF,TGTGCCAGCACTCCTCTGGGACTAGCGGGGGAAGATACGCAGTATTTT
-,TRBJ2-1,TRBV28,TRBD1,CASSLPGTVYNEQFF,TGTGCCAGCAGTTTGCCCGGGACAGTTTACAATGAGCAGTTCTTC
-,TRBJ2-1,TRBV28,-,CASSSVGGDEQFF,TGTGCCAGCAGCTCCGTTGGGGGCGATGAGCAGTTCTTC
-,TRBJ2-3,TRBV7-2,TRBD2,CASSLEGTSGSVTDTQYF,TGTGCCAGCAGCCTAGAAGGGACTAGCGGTTCTGTCACAGATACGCAGTATTTT
-,TRBJ2-7,TRBV19,TRBD1,CASSTTGGADEQYF,TGTGCCAGTAGTACTACAGGGGGCGCGGACGAGCAGTACTTC
-,TRBJ1-6,TRBV7-2,-,CASSLQTGGYSPLHF,TGTGCCAGCAGCTTACAGACAGGCGGGTATTCCCCCCTCCACTTT
-,TRBJ1-2,TRBV25-1,-,CASSGYLEGGYTF,TGTGCCAGCAGTGGTTATCTGGAGGGTGGCTACACCTTC
-,TRBJ1-2,TRBV4-3,TRBD1,CASSQQGAAYGYTF,TGCGCCAGCAGCCAGCAGGGGGCCGCCTATGGCTACACCTTC
-,TRBJ1-1,TRBV19,-,CASNWAGETEAFF,TGTGCCAGCAACTGGGCAGGGGAAACTGAAGCTTTCTTT
-,TRBJ2-1,TRBV9,-,CASSVGSGPYNEQFF,TGTGCCAGCAGCGTAGGGAGTGGCCCCTACAATGAGCAGTTCTTC
-,TRBJ1-2,TRBV29-1,-,CTGEGHYGYTF,TGCACCGGTGAGGGGCACTATGGCTACACCTTC
-,TRBJ1-1,TRBV30,TRBD1,CAWRPGQTNTEAFF,TGTGCCTGGCGACCGGGACAGACAAACACTGAAGCTTTCTTT
-,TRBJ2-5,TRBV5-6,TRBD1,CASSPTGGQETQYF,TGTGCCAGCAGCCCCACAGGGGGCCAAGAGACCCAGTACTTC
-,TRBJ1-4,TRBV5-1,-,CASRSNTNEKLFF,TGCGCCAGCAGGTCCAATACTAATGAAAAACTGTTTTTT
few,TRBJ1-5,TRBV19,TRBD1,CASKDKTGDNQPQHF,TGTGCCAGTAAGGATAAGACAGGGGATAATCAGCCCCAGCATTTT
once,TRBJ2-3,TRBV4-1,TRBD2,CASSQRLAGGLSTDTQYF,TGCGCCAGCAGCCAGAGACTAGCGGGGGGGCTCAGCACAGATACGCAGTATTTT
few,TRBJ1-2,TRBV10-3,TRBD1,CAISESTGRTFYGYTF,TGTGCCATCAGTGAGTCGACAGGGCGGACATTCTATGGCTACACCTTC
-,TRBJ1-1,TRBV2,TRBD1,CASQGANFGTEAFF,TGTGCCAGCCAGGGGGCGAATTTTGGAACTGAAGCTTTCTTT
once,TRBJ1-1,TRBV5-4,TRBD1,CASSPLTPGGEMNTEAFF,TGTGCCAGCAGCCCATTGACTCCAGGGGGCGAAATGAACACTGAAGCTTTCTTT